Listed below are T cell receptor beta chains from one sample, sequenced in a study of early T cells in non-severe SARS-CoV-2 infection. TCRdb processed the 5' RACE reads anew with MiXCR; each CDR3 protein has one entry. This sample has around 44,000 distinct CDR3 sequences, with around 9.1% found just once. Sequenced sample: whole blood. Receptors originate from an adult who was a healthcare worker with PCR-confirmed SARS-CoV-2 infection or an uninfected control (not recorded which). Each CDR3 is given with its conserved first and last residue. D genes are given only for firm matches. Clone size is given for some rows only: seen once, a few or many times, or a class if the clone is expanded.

TGCGCCAGCAGCCAAGGTTCAGCGGGGGACGGAGAGACCCAGTACTTC	CASSQGSAGDGETQYF	many	TRBV5-1	TRBJ2-5	TRBD2
TGTGCCAGCAGCGCCCGGGACTTAAGCTCCTACGAGCAGTACTTC	CASSARDLSSYEQYF	few	TRBV7-6	TRBJ2-7	NA
TGTGCCAGCTTTGCTCTCGGGACGGCTAATGAAAAACTGTTTTTT	CASFALGTANEKLFF	few	TRBV19	TRBJ1-4	NA
TGTGCCAGCAGTGAACAGGGGGCGCTGAATCAGCCCCAGCATTTT	CASSEQGALNQPQHF	NA	TRBV6-1	TRBJ1-5	TRBD1
TGTGCCAGCAGCTTAGGAAAGCGGGAGGGTAACAATGAGCAGTTCTTC	CASSLGKREGNNEQFF	NA	TRBV11-2	TRBJ2-1	TRBD2
TGTGCCACCAGTAGTGCAGTAACCGGGGAGCTGTTTTTT	CATSSAVTGELFF	few	TRBV15	TRBJ2-2	NA
TGTGCCAGCAGGAGGGTTGGTAATGAAAAACTGTTTTTT	CASRRVGNEKLFF	many	TRBV7-2	TRBJ1-4	NA
TGTGCCAGCAGCGGACTAGCCACAGATACGCAGTATTTT	CASSGLATDTQYF	few	TRBV9	TRBJ2-3	TRBD2
TGCAGTGCTCTGCGGCCAGGGGGCTCAGATCAGCCCCAGCATTTT	CSALRPGGSDQPQHF	many	TRBV20-1	TRBJ1-5	TRBD1
TGTGCCAGCAGTCCCCTCCCCGCCACTAGTTTAGGCTATGAGCAGTTCTTC	CASSPLPATSLGYEQFF	many	TRBV2	TRBJ2-1	NA
TGTGCCAGCAGCTCCCAAACGACAGGGGGCTACGAGCAGTACTTC	CASSSQTTGGYEQYF	many	TRBV7-9	TRBJ2-7	TRBD1
TGCGCCAGCAGCCAAGGCGGGAATCAGCCCCAGCATTTT	CASSQGGNQPQHF	many	TRBV4-1	TRBJ1-5	NA
TGTGCCAGTAGTCCTCAGGGCAGATGGACTAATGAAAAACTGTTTTTT	CASSPQGRWTNEKLFF	few	TRBV19	TRBJ1-4	NA
TGTGCCAGCAGCGTACTTCCGGGACAGGGTCGAAATGAGCAGTTCTTC	CASSVLPGQGRNEQFF	few	TRBV9	TRBJ2-1	TRBD1
TGTGCCAGCACCTACACAGGGGATGGCGAGCAGTACTTC	CASTYTGDGEQYF	few	TRBV5-6	TRBJ2-7	TRBD1
TGCGCCAGCAGCCAAGGGGTCGGAGGTGCCGGGGCCAACGTCCTGACTTTC	CASSQGVGGAGANVLTF	many	TRBV4-1	TRBJ2-6	NA
TGTGCCAGCAGGGCCGGGACAGGAGAGCCTCCCTACGAGCAGTACTTC	CASRAGTGEPPYEQYF	many	TRBV28	TRBJ2-7	TRBD1
TGTGCCAGCAGCCCTGGGACAGCGTATAGCAATCAGCCCCAGCATTTT	CASSPGTAYSNQPQHF	NA	TRBV7-9	TRBJ1-5	TRBD1
TGTGCCAGCAGCTCCGGGCGGCAAAACACTGAAGCTTTCTTT	CASSSGRQNTEAFF	few	TRBV7-2	TRBJ1-1	NA
TGTGCCAGCACCGTAAGCGGGGGGGACGGTGAGCAGTTCTTC	CASTVSGGDGEQFF	few	TRBV12-3/TRBV12-4	TRBJ2-1	TRBD2
TGTGCCAGTAAGGTTGGAATATCAAGCAATGAGCAGTTCTTC	CASKVGISSNEQFF	many	TRBV19	TRBJ2-1	NA
TGTGCCAGCAGCGTTTCGCCGACAGGGATGAGTTCACCCCTCCACTTT	CASSVSPTGMSSPLHF	many	TRBV9	TRBJ1-6	TRBD1
TGTGCCAGCAGCCTATCGGGTCGCACGGGAGATACGCAGTATTTT	CASSLSGRTGDTQYF	few	TRBV11-3	TRBJ2-3	NA
TGCAGCGTTCAGGAGGGAAATGAGCAGTTCTTC	CSVQEGNEQFF	NA	TRBV29-1	TRBJ2-1	NA
TGTGCCAGCAGCCAAGACGGCGGGATCTCCTACAATGAGCAGTTCTTC	CASSQDGGISYNEQFF	many	TRBV4-2	TRBJ2-1	NA
TGTGCCAGCAGCCAAGTAGGCGGGGGTAACCAGAAAAACATTCAGTACTTC	CASSQVGGGNQKNIQYF	NA	TRBV4-2	TRBJ2-4	TRBD2
TGTGCCAGCAGCTGGGACCTAGACCTAGAGCTGTTTTTT	CASSWDLDLELFF	NA	TRBV5-5	TRBJ2-2	NA
TGTGCCAGCAGTTCTGGGCGCAATGGTGAAGCTTTCTTT	CASSSGRNGEAFF	many	TRBV12-3/TRBV12-4	TRBJ1-1	NA
TGCGCCAGCAGCTTGTCGACGGGAACTAATGAAAAACTGTTTTTT	CASSLSTGTNEKLFF	many	TRBV5-1	TRBJ1-4	NA
TGTGCCAGCAGTTCGGACAGGGGGTCCTACGAGCAGTACTTC	CASSSDRGSYEQYF	many	TRBV27	TRBJ2-7	TRBD1
TGTGCCAGTCGAATCCCGGGACAAGGCGATTACGAGCAGTACTTC	CASRIPGQGDYEQYF	NA	TRBV19	TRBJ2-7	NA
TGTGCCAGCAGCGCCGGGACTCCGTCTGGGTCACCCCTCCACTTT	CASSAGTPSGSPLHF	many	TRBV7-2	TRBJ1-6	NA
TGTGCCTGGAGTGTAGGTAGGGTGTACGAGCAGTACTTC	CAWSVGRVYEQYF	many	TRBV30	TRBJ2-7	NA
TGTGCCAGCAGTGCGGCCCAAGGGGTAATAGAGACCCAGTACTTC	CASSAAQGVIETQYF	NA	TRBV28	TRBJ2-5	NA
TGCAGTGCTAGAGATAGGGACAGGGCCAATTCACCCCTCCATTTT	CSARDRDRANSPLHF	many	TRBV20-1	TRBJ1-6	TRBD1
TGTGACCAACCCCCCGGGACTAGTCCATCCGAGACCCAGTACTTC	CDQPPGTSPSETQYF	many	TRBV15	TRBJ2-5	TRBD2
TGTGCCAGCAGCTCCCGCGGGGCGAATTCACCCCTCCACTTT	CASSSRGANSPLHF	many	TRBV13	TRBJ1-6	NA
TGTGCCAGCAGGGGACTATACTATGGCTACACCTTC	CASRGLYYGYTF	few	TRBV27	TRBJ1-2	NA
TGTGCCAGCAGCCCACGGACTAGCGGGCCCCATGGAACAGATACGCAGTATTTT	CASSPRTSGPHGTDTQYF	many	TRBV7-9	TRBJ2-3	TRBD2
TGTGCCAGCAGTCCAGACGGGCCAAGGAACACTGAAGCTTTCTTT	CASSPDGPRNTEAFF	many	TRBV27	TRBJ1-1	NA
TGCAGTGCTTTGACAGGGGAAATTTGGTTAGCGGGCCAAGAGACCCAGTACTTC	CSALTGEIWLAGQETQYF	many	TRBV20-1	TRBJ2-5	NA
TGCAGTGCTGGACAGGGCACCGCGGATACGCAGTATTTT	CSAGQGTADTQYF	few	TRBV20-1	TRBJ2-3	TRBD1
TGCAGCGCCGTTGGCTCCTATAATTCACCCCTCCACTTT	CSAVGSYNSPLHF	many	TRBV20-1	TRBJ1-6	NA